This T cell receptor beta chain stems from a study of T cell repertoires in cytomegalovirus infection. TCRdb used MiXCR to reprocess the reads, holding one entry per CDR3 protein. The table shows 250,000 or so distinct CDR3 sequences, with around 12% occurring only once. Trimming took 3 bases from V and 3 from J, leaving 11 bases between them. Germline CDR1 reads SGHTA; CDR2 reads FQGNSA. The CDR3 totals 14 residues. This clonotype was seen many times. This rearrangement joins TRBV7-2 to TRBJ1-2; D not resolved. Material for sequencing was PBMCs. The origin of this receptor is a human donor in good health (CMV status not recorded). Some clones in this sample may be carry-over from other donors' samples. The CDR3 sequence is CASSLQVQDYGYTF. In DNA, the CDR3 is TGTGCCAGCAGCTTGCAGGTTCAGGACTATGGCTACACCTTC.